Listed here is a single T cell receptor beta chain. Its antigen remains unidentified. The conserved phenylalanine or tryptophan normally closing the CDR3 is absent here, so this likely arose from a read error. This entry is derived from a study of regulatory T cells in long-lasting Graves disease (dated by TCRdb to about 2021). Regarding the complete study: Persistent Graves' disease meant more than 5 years of antithyroid drug treatment with TSH receptor autoantibodies that stayed positive. In the clinical cohort, patients with persistent Graves' disease had used antithyroid drugs for an average of around 9.3 years. Persistent Graves' disease patients were compared with newly diagnosed Graves' disease patients by peripheral blood TCR sequencing and RNA sequencing. A total of roughly 35 samples were covered by TCR sequencing, comprising approximately 13 persistent and around 20 newly diagnosed Graves' disease patients. The study was registered as a clinical trial and conducted in China. General study outcomes and caveats: More public clonotypes were shared among persistent patients (roughly 2,700) than among newly diagnosed patients (roughly 960). The study examined only peripheral blood because the primary lesion, thyroid tissue, could not be accessed. Compared with newly diagnosed patients, persistent Graves' disease patients had lower TCR Shannon entropy and fewer highly expanded clones, which suggests clonal expansion. As a limitation, the authors acknowledged that the small sample size may reduce accuracy. Sequencing and analysis were limited to the TCR beta chain. TRBV28, TRBJ1-2 and TRBJ2-5 were preferentially used in persistent disease, while TRBV20-1 and TRBJ2-1 were favored in newly diagnosed disease.

The time point tag for this specimen amounts to: persistent/refractory GD, antithyroid drugs over 5 years with positive TRAb. For both TCR sequencing and RNA sequencing, RNA was extracted from PBMCs using TRIzol. The diagnosis of Graves' disease was made according to American Thyroid Association guidelines. Recruitment of patients was carried out at an endocrinology department in Xi'an, China. From each patient, approximately 9 milliliters of peripheral blood was collected into an EDTA anticoagulant tube. Ficoll Paque Plus density gradient separation was used to isolate PBMCs, and no further T cell sorting was done. An Agilent 2100 Bioanalyzer and agarose gel were used to check RNA quality, while a NanoDrop 2000 measured RNA concentration. The library was built by means of multiplex PCR. The sequencer was an Illumina HiSeq 4000. TCR beta libraries were built with iRepertoire HTBI primers and Arm-PCR amplification of CDR3 regions. Before sequencing, the PCR products went through gel purification. In the paper's pipeline: Across samples, about 64 TRBV and around 15 TRBJ segments were identified and used for gene usage analysis of CDR3 amino acid clonotypes. COPE and FqMerger were used to merge the filtered high-quality paired reads into contigs. Contigs were aligned with BLAST to IMGT TRBV, TRBD and TRBJ reference genes, and CDR3 was defined per IMGT. Any clonotype with a frequency above 0.1% was counted as a highly expanded clone. Repertoire diversity was measured by Shannon entropy, and V-J evenness by the Gini coefficient. Public clonotypes were defined as clonotypes shared by more than one individual. TCRdb redid the processing of the public reads, applying fastp at Q25 and MiXCR, and retained in-frame beta chains. Merged by CDR3 protein, the rows form single entries marked with the most common genes and DNA. In this record, the V and J calls reflect TCRdb's handling and not the investigators' own analysis. The sample contains over 450,000 distinct CDR3 sequences, about 22% of them found a single time. The ten biggest clones cover roughly 6.9% of the sample.

Germline trimming: 3 bases from V, 2 bases from J; junction bases outside gene matches: 5. The germline V gene specifies MDHEN as CDR1 and SYDVKM as CDR2. The CDR3 extends over 15 residues, inclusive of both ends. Just the 45-base CDR3 DNA is kept, in frame starting at base 1. The sample consisted of peripheral blood mononuclear cells (PBMCs), taken when the disease was refractory, from a patient treated with antithyroid drugs. The rearrangement joined TRBV28 to TRBJ2-7, with 9 bases matching TRBD2. The clonotype was recovered from a female donor with Graves disease. The DNA sequence follows: TGTGCCAGCAGTTTCCCAGCGGGGGGAACCTACGAGCAGTACTCC. Translated, it gives CASSFPAGGTYEQYS.